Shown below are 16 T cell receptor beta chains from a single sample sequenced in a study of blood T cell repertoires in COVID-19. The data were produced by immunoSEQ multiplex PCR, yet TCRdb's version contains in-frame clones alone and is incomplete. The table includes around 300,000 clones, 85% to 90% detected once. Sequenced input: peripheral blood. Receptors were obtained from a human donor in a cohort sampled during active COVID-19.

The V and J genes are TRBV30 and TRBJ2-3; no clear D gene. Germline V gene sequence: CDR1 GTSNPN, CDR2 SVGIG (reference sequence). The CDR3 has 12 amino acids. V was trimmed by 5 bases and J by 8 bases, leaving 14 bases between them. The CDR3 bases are TGTGCCTGGGGGATCGCGGCCGGTACGCAGTATTTT. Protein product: CAWGIAAGTQYF. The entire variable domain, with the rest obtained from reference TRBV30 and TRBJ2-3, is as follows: SQTIHQWPATLVQPVGSPLSLECTVEGTSNPNLYWYRQAAGRGLQLLFYSVGIGQISSEVPQNLSASRPQDRQFILSSKKLLLSDSGFYLCAWGIAAGTQYFGPGTRLTVL.

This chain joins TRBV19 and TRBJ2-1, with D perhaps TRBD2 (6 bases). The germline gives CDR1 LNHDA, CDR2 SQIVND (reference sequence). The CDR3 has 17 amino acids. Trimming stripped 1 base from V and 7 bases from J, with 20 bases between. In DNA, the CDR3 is TGTGCCAGTAGTATAGCGGCGGGCCAGCGGGTCGAGAATGAGCAGTTCTTC. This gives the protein CASSIAAGQRVENEQFF.

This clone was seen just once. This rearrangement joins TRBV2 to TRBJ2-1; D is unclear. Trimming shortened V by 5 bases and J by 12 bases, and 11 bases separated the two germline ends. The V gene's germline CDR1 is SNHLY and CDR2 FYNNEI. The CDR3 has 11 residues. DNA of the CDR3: TGTGCCAGCAGTACCTGGGCCCCGCAGTTCTTC. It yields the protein CASSTWAPQFF.

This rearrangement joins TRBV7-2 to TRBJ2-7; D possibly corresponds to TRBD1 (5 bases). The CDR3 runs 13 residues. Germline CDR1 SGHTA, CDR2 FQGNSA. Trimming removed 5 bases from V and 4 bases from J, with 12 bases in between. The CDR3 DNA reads TGTGCCAGCAGCAAAAGACAGATTTACGAGCAGTACTTC. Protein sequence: CASSKRQIYEQYF.

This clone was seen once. CDR3 sequence reads: CASSHRRGCRYNEQFF. The CDR3 nucleotides are TGCGCCAGCAGTCATCGCCGGGGGTGTCGGTACAATGAGCAGTTCTTC. This sequence joins TRBV23-1 and TRBJ2-1, with a weak D call TRBD2 (6 bases). TRBV23-1 is labeled an ORF, and its function is uncertain. The V end was cut by 3 bases, the J end by 4 bases, with 16 bases between. This CDR3 is built from 16 residues.

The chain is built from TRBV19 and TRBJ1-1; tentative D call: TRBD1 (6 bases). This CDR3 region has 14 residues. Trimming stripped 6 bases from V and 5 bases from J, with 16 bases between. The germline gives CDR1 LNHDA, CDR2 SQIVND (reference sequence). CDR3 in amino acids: CASRWGGQGTEAFF. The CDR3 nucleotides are TGTGCCAGTAGGTGGGGGGGGCAAGGGACTGAAGCTTTCTTT.

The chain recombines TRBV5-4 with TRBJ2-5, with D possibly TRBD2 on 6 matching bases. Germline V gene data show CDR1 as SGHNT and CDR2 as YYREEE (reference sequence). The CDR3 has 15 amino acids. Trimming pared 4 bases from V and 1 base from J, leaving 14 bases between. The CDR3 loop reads CASSPGGRIQETQYF. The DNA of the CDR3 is TGTGCCAGCAGCCCCGGGGGAAGGATCCAAGAGACCCAGTACTTC.

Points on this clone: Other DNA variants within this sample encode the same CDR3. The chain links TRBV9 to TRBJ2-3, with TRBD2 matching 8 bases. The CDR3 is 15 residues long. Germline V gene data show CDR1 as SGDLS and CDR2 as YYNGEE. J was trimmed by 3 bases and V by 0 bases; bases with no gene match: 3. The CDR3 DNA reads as TGTGCCAGCAGCGTAGACAGCGGGGGAACAGATACGCAGTATTTT. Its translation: CASSVDSGGTDTQYF.

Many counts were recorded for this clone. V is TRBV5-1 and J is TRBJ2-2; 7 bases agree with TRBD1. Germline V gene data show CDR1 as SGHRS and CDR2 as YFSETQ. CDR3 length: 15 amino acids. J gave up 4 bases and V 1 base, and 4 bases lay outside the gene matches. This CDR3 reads CASSLFGQATGELFF. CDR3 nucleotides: TGCGCCAGCAGCTTGTTCGGACAGGCCACCGGGGAGCTGTTTTTT.

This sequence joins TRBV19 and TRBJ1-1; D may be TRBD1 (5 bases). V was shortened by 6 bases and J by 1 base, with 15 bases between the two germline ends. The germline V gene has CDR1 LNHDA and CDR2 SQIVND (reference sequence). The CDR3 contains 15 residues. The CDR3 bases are TGTGCCAGTAGCCGTAGACAGACGCCGAACACTGAAGCTTTCTTT. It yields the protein CASSRRQTPNTEAFF.

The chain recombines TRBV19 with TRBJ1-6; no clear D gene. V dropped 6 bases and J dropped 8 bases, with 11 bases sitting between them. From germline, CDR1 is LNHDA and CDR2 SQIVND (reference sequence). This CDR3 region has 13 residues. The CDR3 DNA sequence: TGTGCCAGTAGGATGCGTTTCGATTCACCCCTCCACTTT. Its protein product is CASRMRFDSPLHF.

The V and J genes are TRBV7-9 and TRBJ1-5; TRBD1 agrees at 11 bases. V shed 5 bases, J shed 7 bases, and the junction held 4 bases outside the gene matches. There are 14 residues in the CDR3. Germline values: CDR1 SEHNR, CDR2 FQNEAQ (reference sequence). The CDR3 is CASSVGTGGQPQHF. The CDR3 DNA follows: TGTGCCAGCAGCGTCGGGACAGGGGGGCAGCCCCAGCATTTT.

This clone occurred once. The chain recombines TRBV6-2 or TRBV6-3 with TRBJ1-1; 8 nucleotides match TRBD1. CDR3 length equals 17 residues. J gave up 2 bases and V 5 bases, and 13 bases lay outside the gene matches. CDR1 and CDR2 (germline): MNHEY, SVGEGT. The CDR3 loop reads CASSPATGGRRNTEAFF. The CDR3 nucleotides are TGTGCCAGCAGTCCGGCCACAGGGGGACGGAGAAACACTGAAGCTTTCTTT.

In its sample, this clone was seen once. CDR3 sequence: CSVERGHRNPTNEQFF. In DNA form, the CDR3 reads TGCAGCGTTGAGAGGGGACACCGTAACCCAACCAATGAGCAGTTCTTC. The J gene is TRBJ2-1, the V gene TRBV29-1, with D perhaps matching TRBD1 (6 bases). Germline-derived CDR1 and CDR2 are SQVTM and ANQGSEA. Between the trimmed V and J ends, which lost 3 bases and 6 bases, there was a span of 21 bases. The length of the CDR3 is 16 residues.

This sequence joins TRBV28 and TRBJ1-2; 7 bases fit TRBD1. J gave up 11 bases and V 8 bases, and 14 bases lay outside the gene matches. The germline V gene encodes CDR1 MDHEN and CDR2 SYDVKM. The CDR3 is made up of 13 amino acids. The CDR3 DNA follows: TGTGCCAGCCATATTACGACAGGGTACGGATACACCTTC. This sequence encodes CASHITTGYGYTF.

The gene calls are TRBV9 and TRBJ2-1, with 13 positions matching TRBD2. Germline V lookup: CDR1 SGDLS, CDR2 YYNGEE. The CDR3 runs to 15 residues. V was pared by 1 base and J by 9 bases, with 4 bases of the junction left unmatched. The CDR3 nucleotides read TGTGCCAGCAGCGTATCGCGGACTAGCGGGGGTGAGCAGTTCTTC. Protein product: CASSVSRTSGGEQFF.